This T cell receptor beta chain appears in the sequencing data of a study of blood T cell repertoires in COVID-19 (dated by TCRdb to 2020 to 2022). For the wider study: Samples from collaborators originated in the United States, Italy and Spain and spanned both the acute and convalescent phases of COVID-19. The material from the prospective study consisted of cDNA or gDNA derived from T cells, B-cell-depleted T cells, or PBMCs. Subjects who had been exposed to COVID-19, were actively infected with it, or had recovered from it provided the deeply sampled blood TCRbeta repertoires that made up the dataset. The repertoires were released in a freely available public database meant as a resource for research on the immune response to SARS-CoV-2. Samples came from the ongoing ImmuneRACE study (first 160 participants) plus 1,254 subjects from 6 global collaborators. Sample metadata almost always included a de-identified subject ID, COVID-19 status, age in years and sex. Where available, HLA class I and class II types were obtained from metadata supplied by the sample provider rather than from assay-based typing. Broad study findings and their caveats: The amount of clinical and demographic metadata varied by source and participant and was provided uncurated.

With regard to this clone: No cognate antigen has been identified for it. One base away there is no much larger clone; base qualities are not given.

The immunoSEQ Assay, a bias-controlled multiplex PCR, was used to amplify TCRbeta CDR3 regions from genomic DNA. The study's processing was this. The number of nucleated cells in each sample was estimated from the amplification of reference gene primers within the assay. To quantify the absolute abundance of each unique TCRbeta CDR3 rearrangement, sequence reads were collapsed and filtered. Productive Simpson clonality was computed per sample as the square root of Simpson's diversity index over productive rearrangements. This is the immuneACCESS table as TCRdb keeps it, with only in-frame sequences that have V and J called. A part of the clones is gone; compared with another copy, unresolved V genes explain less than half, and the rest is unexplained. The DNA gave D and trimming, while V, J and clone size come from that table. The sample includes around 500,000 clones, with roughly nine tenths observed a single time. The ten largest clones represent roughly 8% of the sample.

From a lookup of the germline V gene (reference sequence), CDR1 and CDR2 are MNHEY and SMNVEV. CDR3 length: 14 amino acids, cysteine to phenylalanine. Here the CDR3 DNA is all that survives: 42 bases in frame from base 1. Compared with germline, V lacks 7 bases and J lacks 7 bases; bases without a gene match: 7. In the prospective study, participants were roughly 18 to 95 years old, resided in 24 geographic areas of the United States, and were enrolled through a virtual design. In the prospective study, cohorts were assigned on the basis of participant-reported clinical history obtained from a screening survey and a study questionnaire. Recovered participants in ImmuneRACE Cohort 3 were defined as having two consecutive negative NP/OP PCR tests, clearance from a healthcare professional, or resolution of symptoms. In the prospective study, whole blood, serum and a nasopharyngeal or oropharyngeal swab were collected from each participant by mobile phlebotomists. Participants in the prospective study had the option to provide additional blood draws and questionnaires over a roughly two-month period. Before DNA extraction, prospective study blood samples were shipped either frozen or at room temperature.

The TCR originated in a woman aged 60-75 years who had recovered from COVID-19. Sequencing input: PBMCs or T cells enriched from blood (not recorded which). The chain uses TRBV27 and TRBJ1-4; 9 bases in the junction line up with TRBD1. The CDR3 has the sequence CASTPATGGEKLFF. The sequenced DNA: TGTGCCAGCACCCCCGCGACAGGGGGTGAAAAACTGTTTTTT.